Each of the 12 T cell receptor beta chains below was sequenced from the same sample in a study of lymphopenia after photon versus proton radiotherapy. The data were produced by immunoSEQ multiplex PCR, yet TCRdb's version contains in-frame clones alone and is incomplete. This table holds some 42,000 clones, about 85% found once. This specimen consisted of peripheral blood, obtained from a patient treated with proton-based radiotherapy. These receptors came from a woman in her 70s with pancreatic cancer.

This rearrangement joins TRBV6-5 to TRBJ1-5, with D uncertain. Germline V lookup: CDR1 MNHEY, CDR2 SVGAGI. The CDR3 sequence is 14 residues long. V was pared by 2 bases and J by 6 bases, with 11 bases between. In nucleotides, the CDR3 is TGTGCCAGCAGTTACGGTGGGATCGGTCAGCCCCAGCATTTT. Translation gives CASSYGGIGQPQHF.

The rearrangement links TRBV4-3 to TRBJ2-7; TRBD1 matches 7 bases. From germline, CDR1 is LGHNA and CDR2 YSLEER. Trimming cost V 0 bases and J 7 bases; bases outside gene matches: 12. This CDR3 comprises 16 residues. Here the CDR3 reads CASSQDALGDSEEQYF. CDR3 DNA sequence: TGCGCCAGCAGCCAAGATGCTTTGGGGGACAGCGAAGAGCAGTACTTC.

The chain joins TRBV27 to TRBJ1-5; D gene uncertain. Between the trimmed V and J ends, which lost 5 bases and 7 bases, there was a span of 18 bases. The V gene's germline CDR1 is MNHEY and CDR2 SMNVEV (reference sequence). The CDR3 sequence is 15 residues long. In DNA form, the CDR3 reads TGTGCCAGCAGTCCCCTGACCGTAGCGGGGCAGCCCCAGCATTTT. Its protein product is CASSPLTVAGQPQHF.

J is TRBJ2-7 and V is TRBV7-6, with a tentative D call TRBD1 (5 bases). Germline V gene sequence: CDR1 SGHVS, CDR2 FNYEAQ. Trimming took off 0 bases at V and 4 bases at J, with 10 bases between the two ends. CDR3 length: 14 residues. CDR3 loop: CASSLAQGIYEQYF. The CDR3 DNA follows: TGTGCCAGCAGCTTAGCGCAGGGCATTTACGAGCAGTACTTC.

This clone was detected once. The rearrangement joins TRBV7-9 to TRBJ1-4; no clear D. CDR3 length: 16 amino acids. Germline CDR1 reads SEHNR; CDR2 reads FQNEAQ (reference sequence). V was pared by 5 bases and J by 0 bases, with 13 bases between. DNA for the CDR3: TGTGCCAGCAGCCCCCAGAGTAGCTCAACTAATGAAAAACTGTTTTTT. Translating it yields CASSPQSSSTNEKLFF.

The chain carries TRBV28 and TRBJ1-1, with D perhaps TRBD1 (5 bases). The length of the CDR3 is 12 residues. Germline V gene sequence: CDR1 MDHEN, CDR2 SYDVKM. V lost 7 bases, J lost 8 bases, and 14 bases lay in between. The CDR3 loop is CASIPRGQEAFF. CDR3 bases: TGTGCCAGCATTCCGAGGGGTCAAGAAGCTTTCTTT.

The J gene is TRBJ1-3, the V gene TRBV18; no clear D. The V gene lost 0 bases and the J gene lost 0 bases, with 12 bases spanning the gap. Germline V gene data show CDR1 as KGHSH and CDR2 as LQKENI. The CDR3 spans 17 residues. CDR3 DNA sequence: TGTGCCAGCTCACCACCTTTCCAGCTAAGCTCTGGAAACACCATATATTTT. Its protein product is CASSPPFQLSSGNTIYF.

J is TRBJ2-5 and V is TRBV9; D is perhaps TRBD2 (6 bases). The CDR3 runs to 14 residues. Germline-derived CDR1 and CDR2 are SGDLS and YYNGEE. Trimming pared 2 bases from V and 5 bases from J, leaving 13 bases between. As DNA, the CDR3 is TGTGCCAGCAGCGTGGGACTGTCTTTGGAGACCCAGTACTTC. It specifies CASSVGLSLETQYF.

This chain uses TRBV7-9 with TRBJ1-1; D possibly corresponds to TRBD1 (5 bases). Trimming removed 5 bases from V and 0 bases from J, with 16 bases in between. CDR3 length equals 16 residues. Looked up from germline, CDR1 is SEHNR and CDR2 is FQNEAQ (reference sequence). CDR3 DNA sequence: TGTGCCAGCAGCCCTTGGGCCGGGACGGTGAACACTGAAGCTTTCTTT. This gives the protein CASSPWAGTVNTEAFF.

This clone came up once. The chain employs TRBV15 and TRBJ1-2, with 10 bases that match TRBD1. V shed 2 bases and J 7 bases; nucleotides not matched to a gene: 7. Germline CDR1 is LNHNV and CDR2 is YYDKDF (reference sequence). The CDR3 contains 15 residues. This CDR3 is CATSRPGTGVGGYTF. The CDR3 DNA follows: TGTGCCACCAGCAGACCCGGGACAGGGGTTGGTGGCTACACCTTC.

The chain has TRBV7-2 and TRBJ1-5; D gene unclear. The CDR3 is made up of 14 amino acids. V lost 3 bases and J lost 3, with 9 bases in between. Per the germline V gene, CDR1 is SGHTA and CDR2 is FQGNSA. The CDR3 loop reads CASSFIGSNQPQHF. CDR3 DNA: TGTGCCAGCAGCTTCATAGGGTCCAATCAGCCCCAGCATTTT.

V gene TRBV27 combines with J gene TRBJ2-3; 13 bases map to TRBD2. Germline lookup yields CDR1 MNHEY and CDR2 SMNVEV (reference sequence). The CDR3 runs to 16 residues. The V and J ends lost 4 bases and 4 bases, in that order; junction bases with no gene match: 5. In DNA, the CDR3 is TGTGCCAGCAGTTCAGGACTAGCGGGAGTATCAGATACGCAGTATTTT. Translating gives CASSSGLAGVSDTQYF.